This T cell receptor beta chain was documented in a study of technical replicates of blood from several donors. Losses at the gene ends were 1 base for V and 3 bases for J; bases not matched to a gene: 4. The germline CDR1 and CDR2 sequences are SGHVS and FQNEAQ. This CDR3 has 16 amino acids. Some clones are missing from TCRdb's copy, which holds only in-frame ones; the method was immunoSEQ multiplex PCR. The repertoire includes around 79,000 clones, around 94% of them detected once, and about 0.39% sits in the top ten. Sequenced sample: T cells isolated from PBMCs. The clonotype was recovered from a human donor in good health. This chain connects TRBV7-8 to TRBJ2-1; 9 bases match TRBD2. CDR3 nucleotide sequence: TGTGCCAGCAGCTTAGTTCCTAGCGGGATCTACAATGAGCAGTTCTTC. Encoded protein: CASSLVPSGIYNEQFF.